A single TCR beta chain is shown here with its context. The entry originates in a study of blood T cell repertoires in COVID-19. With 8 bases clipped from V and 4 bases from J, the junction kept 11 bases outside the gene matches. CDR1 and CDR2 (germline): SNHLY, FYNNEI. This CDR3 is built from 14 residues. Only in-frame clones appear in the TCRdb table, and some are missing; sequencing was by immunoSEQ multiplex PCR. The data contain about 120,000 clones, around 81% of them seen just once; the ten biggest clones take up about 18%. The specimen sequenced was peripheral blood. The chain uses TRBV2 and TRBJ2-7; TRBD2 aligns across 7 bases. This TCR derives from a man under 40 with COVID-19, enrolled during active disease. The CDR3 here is CASSGGFGVYEQYF. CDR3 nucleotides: TGTGCCAGCTCGGGAGGCTTTGGAGTATACGAGCAGTACTTC.